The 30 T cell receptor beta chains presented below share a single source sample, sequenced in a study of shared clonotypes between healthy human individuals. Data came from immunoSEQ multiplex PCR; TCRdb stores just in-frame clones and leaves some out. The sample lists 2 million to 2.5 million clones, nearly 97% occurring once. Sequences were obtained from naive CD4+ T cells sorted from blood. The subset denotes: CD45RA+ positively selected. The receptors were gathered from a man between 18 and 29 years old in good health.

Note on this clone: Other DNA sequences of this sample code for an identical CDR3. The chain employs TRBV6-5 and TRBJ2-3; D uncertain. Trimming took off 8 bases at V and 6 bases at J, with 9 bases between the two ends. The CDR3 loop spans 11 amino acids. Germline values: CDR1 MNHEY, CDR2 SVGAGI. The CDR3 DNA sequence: TGTGCCAGCGGGGTAGGGGATACGCAGTATTTT. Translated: CASGVGDTQYF.

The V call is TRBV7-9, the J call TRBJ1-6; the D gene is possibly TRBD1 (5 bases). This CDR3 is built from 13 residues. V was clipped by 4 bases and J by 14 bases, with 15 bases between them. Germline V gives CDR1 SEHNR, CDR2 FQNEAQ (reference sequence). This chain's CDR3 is CASSSERQGTLHF. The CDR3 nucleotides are TGTGCCAGCAGCTCCGAAAGGCAGGGTACCCTCCACTTT.

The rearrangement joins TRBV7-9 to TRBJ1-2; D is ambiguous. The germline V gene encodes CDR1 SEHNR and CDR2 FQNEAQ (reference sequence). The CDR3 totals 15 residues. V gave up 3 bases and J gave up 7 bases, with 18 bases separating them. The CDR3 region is CASSFFETSVGGYTF. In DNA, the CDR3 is TGTGCCAGCAGCTTTTTCGAGACGTCGGTGGGTGGCTACACCTTC.

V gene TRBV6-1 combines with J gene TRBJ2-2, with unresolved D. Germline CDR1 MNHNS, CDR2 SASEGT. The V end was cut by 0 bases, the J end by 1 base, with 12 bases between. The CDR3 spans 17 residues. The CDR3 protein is CASSEAFGAVNTGELFF. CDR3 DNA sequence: TGTGCCAGCAGTGAAGCGTTTGGTGCCGTGAACACCGGGGAGCTGTTTTTT.

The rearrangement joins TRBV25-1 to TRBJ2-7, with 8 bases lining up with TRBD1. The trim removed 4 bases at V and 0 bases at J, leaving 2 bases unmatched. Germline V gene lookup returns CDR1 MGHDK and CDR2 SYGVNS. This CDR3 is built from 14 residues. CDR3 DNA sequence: TGTGCCAGCAGTGCCACAGGGGGCTCCTACGAGCAGTACTTC. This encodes CASSATGGSYEQYF.

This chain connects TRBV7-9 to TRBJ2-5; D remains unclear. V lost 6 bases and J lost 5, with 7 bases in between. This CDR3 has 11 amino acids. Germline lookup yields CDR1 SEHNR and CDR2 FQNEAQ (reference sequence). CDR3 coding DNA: TGTGCCAGCAGTGGGGTGGAGACCCAGTACTTC. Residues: CASSGVETQYF. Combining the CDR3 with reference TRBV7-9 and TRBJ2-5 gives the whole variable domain DTGVSQNPRHKITKRGQNVTFRCDPISEHNRLYWYRQTLGQGPEFLTYFQNEAQLEKSRLLSDRFSAERPKGSFSTLEIQRTEQGDSAMYLCASSGVETQYFGPGTRLLVL.

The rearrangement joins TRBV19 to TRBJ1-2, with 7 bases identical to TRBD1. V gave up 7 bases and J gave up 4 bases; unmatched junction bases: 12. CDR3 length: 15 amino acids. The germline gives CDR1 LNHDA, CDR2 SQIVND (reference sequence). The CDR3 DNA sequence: TGTGCCAGTACCGCTGATCAGCGGACAGGCTATGGCTACACCTTC. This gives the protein CASTADQRTGYGYTF.

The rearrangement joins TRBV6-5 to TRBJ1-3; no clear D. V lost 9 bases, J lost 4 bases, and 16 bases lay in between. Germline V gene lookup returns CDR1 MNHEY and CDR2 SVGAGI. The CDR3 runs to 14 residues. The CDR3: CASRPTTLGNTIYF. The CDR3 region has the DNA TGTGCCAGTCGACCGACGACGTTGGGAAACACCATATATTTT.

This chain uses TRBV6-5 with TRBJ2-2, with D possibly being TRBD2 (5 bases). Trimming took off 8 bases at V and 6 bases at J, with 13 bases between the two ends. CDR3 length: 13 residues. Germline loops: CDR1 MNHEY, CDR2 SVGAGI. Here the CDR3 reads CASFKNSAGELFF. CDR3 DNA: TGTGCCAGCTTTAAAAATAGCGCCGGGGAGCTGTTTTTT.

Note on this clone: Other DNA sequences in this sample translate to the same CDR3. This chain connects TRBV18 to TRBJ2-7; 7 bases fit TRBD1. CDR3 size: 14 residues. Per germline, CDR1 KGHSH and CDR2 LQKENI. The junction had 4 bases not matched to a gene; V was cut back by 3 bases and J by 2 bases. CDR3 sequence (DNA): TGTGCCAGCTCACCTAGGGGACAGACCTACGAGCAGTACTTC. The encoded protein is CASSPRGQTYEQYF. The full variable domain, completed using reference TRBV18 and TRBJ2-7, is NAGVMQNPRHLVRRRGQEARLRCSPMKGHSHVYWYRQLPEEGLKFMVYLQKENIIDESGMPKERFSAEFPKEGPSILRIQQVVRGDSAAYFCASSPRGQTYEQYFGPGTRLTVT.

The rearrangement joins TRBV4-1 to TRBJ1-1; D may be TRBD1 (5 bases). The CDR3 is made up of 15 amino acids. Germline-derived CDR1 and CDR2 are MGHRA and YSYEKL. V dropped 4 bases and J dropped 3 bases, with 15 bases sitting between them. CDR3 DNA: TGCGCCAGCAGCCGCCTTGGGACCGGGGACACTGAAGCTTTCTTT. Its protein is CASSRLGTGDTEAFF.

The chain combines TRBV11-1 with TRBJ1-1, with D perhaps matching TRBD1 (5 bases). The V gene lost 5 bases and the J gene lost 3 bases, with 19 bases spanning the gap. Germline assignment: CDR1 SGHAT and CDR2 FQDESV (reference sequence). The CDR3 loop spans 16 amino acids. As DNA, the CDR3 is TGTGCCAGCAGCCCGTTGGATAGGGGAAGGGACACTGAAGCTTTCTTT. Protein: CASSPLDRGRDTEAFF. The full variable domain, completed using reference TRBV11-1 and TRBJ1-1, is EAEVAQSPRYKITEKSQAVAFWCDPISGHATLYWYRQILGQGPELLVQFQDESVVDDSQLPKDRFSAERLKGVDSTLKIQPAELGDSAMYLCASSPLDRGRDTEAFFGQGTRLTVV.

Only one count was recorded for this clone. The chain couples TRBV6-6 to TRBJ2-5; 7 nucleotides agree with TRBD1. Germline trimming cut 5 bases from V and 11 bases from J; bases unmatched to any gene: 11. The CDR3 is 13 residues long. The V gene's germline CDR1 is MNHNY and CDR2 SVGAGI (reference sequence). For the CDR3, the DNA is TGTGCCAGCAGTCGCAGGACAGGAGAGGTGCAGTACTTC. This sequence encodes CASSRRTGEVQYF.

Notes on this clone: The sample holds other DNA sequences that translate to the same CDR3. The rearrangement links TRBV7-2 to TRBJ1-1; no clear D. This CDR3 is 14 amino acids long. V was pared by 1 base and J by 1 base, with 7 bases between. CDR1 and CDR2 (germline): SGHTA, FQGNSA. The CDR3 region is CASSLGQRNTEAFF. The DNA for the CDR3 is TGTGCCAGCAGCTTAGGTCAGAGGAACACTGAAGCTTTCTTT.

DNA for the CDR3: TGTGCCAGCAGCTTGTTTCTGTTGGCGGATGAGCAGTTCTTC. Translation gives CASSLFLLADEQFF. The chain recombines TRBV5-4 with TRBJ2-1; D call uncertain. V gave up 1 base and J gave up 8 bases, with 13 bases separating them. The germline gives CDR1 SGHNT, CDR2 YYREEE (reference sequence). The CDR3 runs to 14 residues.

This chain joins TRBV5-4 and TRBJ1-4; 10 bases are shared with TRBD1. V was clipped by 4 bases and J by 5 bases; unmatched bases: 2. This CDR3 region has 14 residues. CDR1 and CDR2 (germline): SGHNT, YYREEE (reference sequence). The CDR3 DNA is TGTGCCAGCAGCCGACAGGGGGCAAATGAAAAACTGTTTTTT. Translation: CASSRQGANEKLFF. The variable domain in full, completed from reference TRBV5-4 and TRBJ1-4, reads ETGVTQSPTHLIKTRGQQVTLRCSSQSGHNTVSWYQQALGQGPQFIFQYYREEENGRGNFPPRFSGLQFPNYSSELNVNALELDDSALYLCASSRQGANEKLFFGSGTQLSVL.

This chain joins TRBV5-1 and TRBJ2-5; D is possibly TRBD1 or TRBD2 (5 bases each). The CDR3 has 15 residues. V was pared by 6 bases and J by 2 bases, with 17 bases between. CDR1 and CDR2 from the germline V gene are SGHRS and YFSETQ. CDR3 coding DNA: TGCGCCAGCACCCGGGGCCTTGCAGGTCAAGAGACCCAGTACTTC. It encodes CASTRGLAGQETQYF.

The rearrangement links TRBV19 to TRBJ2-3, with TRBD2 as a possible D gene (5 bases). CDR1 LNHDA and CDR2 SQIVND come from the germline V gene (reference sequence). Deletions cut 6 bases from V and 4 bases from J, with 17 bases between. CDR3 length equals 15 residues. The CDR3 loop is CASRLGESRADTQYF. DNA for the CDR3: TGTGCCAGTAGACTTGGGGAGAGTAGAGCAGATACGCAGTATTTT.

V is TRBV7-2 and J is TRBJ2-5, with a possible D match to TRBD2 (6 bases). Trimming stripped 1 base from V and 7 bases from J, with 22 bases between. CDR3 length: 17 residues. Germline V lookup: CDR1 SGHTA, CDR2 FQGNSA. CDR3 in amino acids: CASSLGSGGVQKGTQYF. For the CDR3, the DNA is TGTGCCAGCAGCTTAGGATCTGGCGGGGTCCAAAAGGGGACCCAGTACTTC.

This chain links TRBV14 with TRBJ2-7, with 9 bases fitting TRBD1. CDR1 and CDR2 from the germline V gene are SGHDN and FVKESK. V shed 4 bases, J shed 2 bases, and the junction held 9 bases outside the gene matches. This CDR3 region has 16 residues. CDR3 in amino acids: CASSPRGTGTPYEQYF. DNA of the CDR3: TGTGCCAGCAGCCCGCGCGGGACAGGGACCCCCTACGAGCAGTACTTC.

The CDR3 spells CASSSPQNYEQYF. The CDR3, as DNA: TGTGCCAGCAGTTCTCCCCAAAATTACGAGCAGTACTTC. The chain has TRBV5-4 and TRBJ2-7; the D is unclear. Trimming cost V 5 bases and J 4 bases, with 13 bases left between them. The CDR3 loop spans 13 amino acids. Germline loops: CDR1 SGHNT, CDR2 YYREEE (reference sequence).

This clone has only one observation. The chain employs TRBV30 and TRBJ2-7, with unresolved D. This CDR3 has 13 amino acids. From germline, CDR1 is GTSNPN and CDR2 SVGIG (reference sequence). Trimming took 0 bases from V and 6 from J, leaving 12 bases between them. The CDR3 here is CAWSVSRIGEQYF. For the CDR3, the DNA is TGTGCCTGGAGTGTAAGCAGAATCGGCGAGCAGTACTTC.

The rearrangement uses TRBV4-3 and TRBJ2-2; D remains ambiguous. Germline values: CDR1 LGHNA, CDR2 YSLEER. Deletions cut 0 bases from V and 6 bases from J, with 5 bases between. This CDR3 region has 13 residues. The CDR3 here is CASSQELAGELFF. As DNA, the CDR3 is TGCGCCAGCAGCCAAGAGTTAGCCGGGGAGCTGTTTTTT.

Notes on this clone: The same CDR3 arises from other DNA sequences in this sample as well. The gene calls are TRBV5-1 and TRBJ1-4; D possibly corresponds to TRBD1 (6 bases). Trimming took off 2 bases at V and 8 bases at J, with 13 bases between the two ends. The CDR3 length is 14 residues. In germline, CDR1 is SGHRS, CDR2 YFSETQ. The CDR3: CASSLGGVGEKLFF. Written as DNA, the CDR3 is TGCGCCAGCAGCTTAGGGGGAGTCGGCGAAAAACTGTTTTTT.

The chain's CDR3 is CASSLVAGVNRNQPQHF. In nucleotides, the CDR3 is TGTGCCAGCAGCTTAGTGGCAGGGGTGAATCGCAATCAGCCCCAGCATTTT. V usage is TRBV7-2 and J usage is TRBJ1-5; D perhaps matches TRBD1 (6 bases). Germline loops: CDR1 SGHTA, CDR2 FQGNSA. This CDR3 contains 17 residues. V lost 1 base and J 2 bases, leaving 15 bases between the germline ends.

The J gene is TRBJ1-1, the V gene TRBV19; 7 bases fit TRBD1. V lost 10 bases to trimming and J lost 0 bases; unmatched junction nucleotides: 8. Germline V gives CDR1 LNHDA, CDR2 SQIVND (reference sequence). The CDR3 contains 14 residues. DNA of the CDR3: TGTGCCACCCGACAGGGTATGATGAACACTGAAGCTTTCTTT. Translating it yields CATRQGMMNTEAFF. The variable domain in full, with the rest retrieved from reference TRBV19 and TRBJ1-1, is DGGITQSPKYLFRKEGQNVTLSCEQNLNHDAMYWYRQDPGQGLRLIYYSQIVNDFQKGDIAEGYSVSREKKESFPLTVTSAQKNPTAFYLCATRQGMMNTEAFFGQGTRLTVV.

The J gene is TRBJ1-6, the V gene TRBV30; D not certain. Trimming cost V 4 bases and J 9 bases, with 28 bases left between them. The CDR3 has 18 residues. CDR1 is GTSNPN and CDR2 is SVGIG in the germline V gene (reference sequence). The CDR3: CAWTLRLGKGKIPSPLHF. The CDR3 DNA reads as TGTGCCTGGACTCTACGATTGGGCAAGGGAAAGATTCCTTCACCCCTCCACTTT.

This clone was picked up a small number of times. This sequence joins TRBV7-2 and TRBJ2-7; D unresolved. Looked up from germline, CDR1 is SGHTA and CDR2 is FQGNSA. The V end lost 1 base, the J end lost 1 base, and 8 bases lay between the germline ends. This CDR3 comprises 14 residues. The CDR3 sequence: CASSLGVKSYEQYF. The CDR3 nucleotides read TGTGCCAGCAGCTTAGGGGTTAAGTCCTACGAGCAGTACTTC.

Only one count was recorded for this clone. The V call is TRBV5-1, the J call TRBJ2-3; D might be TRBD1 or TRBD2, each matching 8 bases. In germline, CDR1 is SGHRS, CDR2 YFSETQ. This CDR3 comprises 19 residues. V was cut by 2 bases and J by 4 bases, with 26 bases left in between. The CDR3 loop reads CASSFIGLAGTGGADTQYF. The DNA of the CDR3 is TGCGCCAGCAGCTTTATCGGACTAGCTGGGACAGGAGGGGCAGATACGCAGTATTTT.

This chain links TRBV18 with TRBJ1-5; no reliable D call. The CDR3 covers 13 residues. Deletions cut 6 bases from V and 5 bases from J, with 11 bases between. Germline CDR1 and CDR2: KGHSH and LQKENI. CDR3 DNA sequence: TGTGCCAGCTCCGAAGACACCCATCAGCCCCAGCATTTT. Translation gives CASSEDTHQPQHF.